The T cell receptor beta chain described here comes from a study of technical replicates of blood from four donors. The CDR3 extends over 13 amino acids. The V end lost 6 bases, the J end lost 6 bases, and 15 bases lay between the germline ends. Per the germline V gene, CDR1 is MDHEN and CDR2 is SYDVKM. The assay was immunoSEQ multiplex PCR, and TCRdb's table has in-frame clones only and misses some. Of tens of thousands of clones listed, around 92% were seen once; the top ten hold 0.42%. This clonotype originated in a human donor in good health. The J gene is TRBJ2-7, the V gene TRBV28, with D tentatively TRBD1 (6 bases). The sample was T cells isolated from PBMCs. Here the CDR3 DNA reads TGTGCCAGCAGACGGGACATAAGCTTCGAGCAGTACTTC. It translates to CASRRDISFEQYF.